This T cell receptor (beta chain) appears in the sequencing data of a study of OX40 agonist ivuxolimab in advanced cancers. In the study overall: Each dose-escalation patient presented with hepatocellular carcinoma, melanoma, renal cell or head and neck cancer. A male proportion of about 80% was recorded, with mean age around 64 years and range about 23 to 90.

Patients were excluded for autoimmune disease history or systemic immunosuppression. Libraries were prepared by immunoSEQ multiplex PCR; TCRdb keeps only in-frame clonotypes and omits some of them. Counted here are fewer than 45,000 clones, 80% occurring once; the ten biggest clones make up around 6.8%. Trimming removed 1 base from V and 3 bases from J, with 6 bases in between. CDR1 MDHEN and CDR2 SYDVKM come from the germline V gene. The CDR3 runs to 13 residues. This receptor was taken from an adult with an advanced solid tumor such as melanoma, head and neck, liver or kidney cancer. The V call is TRBV28, the J call TRBJ1-2; D gene ambiguous. The material was CD4+ or CD8+ T cells sorted from blood, obtained in a trial of the OX40 agonist ivuxolimab. CDR3 sequence: CASSLSADYGYTF. CDR3 sequence (DNA): TGTGCCAGCAGTTTATCTGCAGACTATGGCTACACCTTC.